The rows below give T cell receptor beta chains drawn from one sample of a study of cytomegalovirus exposure and HLA in healthy donors. The method was immunoSEQ multiplex PCR; TCRdb's version includes in-frame clones alone and lacks a portion of them. This table holds 30,000 to 45,000 clones, 86% found once. The sample consisted of PBMCs. These receptors were obtained from a woman in her thirties or forties in good health and CMV-seropositive. CDR3s include the opening cysteine and the closing phenylalanine or tryptophan. D genes are given only for firm matches. Part of the rows lack a size; the others show once, few, many or a class for expanded clones.

j_gene: TRBJ2-1
abundance: NA
d_gene: NA
v_gene: TRBV5-1
CDR3nt: TGCGCCAGCAGCTTGGAGGGCAGGGGGACTCCTACGGCCCAGTTCTTC
CDR3aa: CASSLEGRGTPTAQFF

j_gene: TRBJ2-7
abundance: NA
d_gene: TRBD1
v_gene: TRBV11-2
CDR3nt: TGTGCCAGCAGCTTAGGAAGAAGGACAGGAGTCTACGAGCAGTACTTC
CDR3aa: CASSLGRRTGVYEQYF

j_gene: TRBJ1-5
abundance: NA
d_gene: TRBD1
v_gene: TRBV5-6
CDR3nt: TGTGCCAGCAGCCCTCGACAGGGTTATGGTCAGCCCCAGCATTTT
CDR3aa: CASSPRQGYGQPQHF

j_gene: TRBJ2-3
abundance: NA
d_gene: TRBD1
v_gene: TRBV6-1
CDR3nt: TGTGCCAGCAGTGAGCTTGGACAGGGCTACGGCACAGATACGCAGTATTTT
CDR3aa: CASSELGQGYGTDTQYF

j_gene: TRBJ1-3
abundance: NA
d_gene: NA
v_gene: TRBV5-5
CDR3nt: TGTGCCAGCAGCTTGATGGGGCTCGGTAGTAACACCATATATTTT
CDR3aa: CASSLMGLGSNTIYF

j_gene: TRBJ1-1
abundance: NA
d_gene: NA
v_gene: TRBV7-3
CDR3nt: TGTGCCAGCAGCTTAACCGGTCGGAACACTGAAGCTTTCTTT
CDR3aa: CASSLTGRNTEAFF

j_gene: TRBJ2-5
abundance: NA
d_gene: TRBD1
v_gene: TRBV9
CDR3nt: TGTGCCAGCAGCTCACTATCTTATGGGACAGGGTCGGAAATTCAAGAGACCCAGTACTTC
CDR3aa: CASSSLSYGTGSEIQETQYF

j_gene: TRBJ2-1
abundance: NA
d_gene: NA
v_gene: TRBV28
CDR3nt: TGTGCCAGCAGTTCCTTCGCAGGGGTTCAAGCCTACAATGAGCAGTTCTTC
CDR3aa: CASSSFAGVQAYNEQFF

j_gene: TRBJ2-1
abundance: NA
d_gene: TRBD2
v_gene: TRBV4-3
CDR3nt: TGCGCCAGCAGCCAAGGACTAGCGGGGAACAATGAGCAGTTCTTC
CDR3aa: CASSQGLAGNNEQFF

j_gene: TRBJ1-2
abundance: NA
d_gene: NA
v_gene: TRBV5-8
CDR3nt: TGTGCCAGCAGGGGGGCGCTACACAGTGGCGGCTACACCTTC
CDR3aa: CASRGALHSGGYTF

j_gene: TRBJ2-1
abundance: NA
d_gene: NA
v_gene: TRBV21-1
CDR3nt: TGTGCCAGCCCCACTCTCGGACAGGCCCCCTACAATGAGCAGTTCTTC
CDR3aa: CASPTLGQAPYNEQFF

j_gene: TRBJ2-2
abundance: NA
d_gene: NA
v_gene: TRBV9
CDR3nt: TGTGCCAGCAGCGGGGGGGGCGGTTCCGGGGAGCTGTTTTTT
CDR3aa: CASSGGGGSGELFF

j_gene: TRBJ2-3
abundance: NA
d_gene: NA
v_gene: TRBV7-6
CDR3nt: TGTGCCAGCAGCCCCGGAGCAGGGGTGAGGTCAGATACGCAGTATTTT
CDR3aa: CASSPGAGVRSDTQYF

j_gene: TRBJ1-2
abundance: NA
d_gene: NA
v_gene: TRBV5-6
CDR3nt: TGTGCCAGCAGCGAGCAGGCTTACTACACCTTC
CDR3aa: CASSEQAYYTF

j_gene: TRBJ1-1
abundance: NA
d_gene: TRBD1
v_gene: TRBV6-5
CDR3nt: TGTGCCAGCAGGGACAGGGGATGGCGAAACACTGAAGCTTTCTTT
CDR3aa: CASRDRGWRNTEAFF

j_gene: TRBJ2-7
abundance: NA
d_gene: NA
v_gene: TRBV6-1
CDR3nt: TGTGCCAGCAGTGAGACTGGACTAAGTGTGGGTGAGCAGTACTTC
CDR3aa: CASSETGLSVGEQYF

j_gene: TRBJ1-2
abundance: NA
d_gene: TRBD1
v_gene: TRBV28
CDR3nt: TGTGCCAGCAGTCTAGGGACAGCTATGGATGGCTACACCTTC
CDR3aa: CASSLGTAMDGYTF

j_gene: TRBJ1-1
abundance: NA
d_gene: NA
v_gene: TRBV5-1
CDR3nt: TGCGCCAGCAGCTTTGGGGGGGGAACTGAAGCTTTCTTT
CDR3aa: CASSFGGGTEAFF

j_gene: TRBJ2-1
abundance: NA
d_gene: TRBD1
v_gene: TRBV5-4
CDR3nt: TGTGCCAGCAGCTTGGAACAGGGGGCGCACAATGAGCAGTTCTTC
CDR3aa: CASSLEQGAHNEQFF

j_gene: TRBJ2-3
abundance: NA
d_gene: NA
v_gene: TRBV7-8
CDR3nt: TGTGCCAGCAGCTTAGTTGGGGCGCCGGGCACAGATACGCAGTATTTT
CDR3aa: CASSLVGAPGTDTQYF

j_gene: TRBJ1-5
abundance: NA
d_gene: NA
v_gene: TRBV19
CDR3nt: TGTGCCAGTAGTCTGGCAGGTAATCAGCCCCAGCATTTT
CDR3aa: CASSLAGNQPQHF

j_gene: TRBJ1-4
abundance: NA
d_gene: TRBD1
v_gene: TRBV9
CDR3nt: TGTGCCAGCAGCGGGACAGGTCGGGGAGGTGAAAAACTGTTTTTT
CDR3aa: CASSGTGRGGEKLFF

j_gene: TRBJ2-5
abundance: few
d_gene: NA
v_gene: TRBV19
CDR3nt: TGTGCCAGTAGTATTTCGCCAGGGGAAAGTAAACCGAAAGAGACCCAGTACTTC
CDR3aa: CASSISPGESKPKETQYF

j_gene: TRBJ2-7
abundance: NA
d_gene: NA
v_gene: TRBV27
CDR3nt: TGTGCCAGCAGTATAAGGGGTTGGGCCCACGAGCAGTACTTC
CDR3aa: CASSIRGWAHEQYF

j_gene: TRBJ1-1
abundance: NA
d_gene: NA
v_gene: TRBV5-1
CDR3nt: TGCGCCAGCAGCGGACCCGGGACAAACACTGAAGCTTTCTTT
CDR3aa: CASSGPGTNTEAFF

j_gene: TRBJ2-3
abundance: NA
d_gene: NA
v_gene: TRBV4-2
CDR3nt: TGTGCCAGCAGCCAAGATGCCGGGGTCGTTTGGGATACGCAGTATTTT
CDR3aa: CASSQDAGVVWDTQYF

j_gene: TRBJ1-1
abundance: NA
d_gene: TRBD1
v_gene: TRBV14
CDR3nt: TGTGCCAGCAGCAGCCAAGACCAGGGGAACAGGGGGAGAGGGAACACTGAAGCTTTCTTT
CDR3aa: CASSSQDQGNRGRGNTEAFF

j_gene: TRBJ2-5
abundance: NA
d_gene: NA
v_gene: TRBV16
CDR3nt: TGTGCCAGCAGCCAGACTCGAGGGCATTCTGAGACCCAGTACTTC
CDR3aa: CASSQTRGHSETQYF

j_gene: TRBJ2-7
abundance: NA
d_gene: TRBD1
v_gene: TRBV6-4
CDR3nt: TGTGCCAGCATTGGCCCGGGACAGGGGGCTAGGGAGCAGTACTTC
CDR3aa: CASIGPGQGAREQYF

j_gene: TRBJ2-4
abundance: NA
d_gene: NA
v_gene: TRBV4-2
CDR3nt: TGTGCCAGCAGCCAAGATCGGGTGGCCCAGTACTTC
CDR3aa: CASSQDRVAQYF

j_gene: TRBJ2-7
abundance: few
d_gene: TRBD1
v_gene: TRBV7-9
CDR3nt: TGTGCCAGCAGCTTTAGGGAAGCAACAGGGGGCTCGGGCGAGCAGTACTTC
CDR3aa: CASSFREATGGSGEQYF

j_gene: TRBJ2-1
abundance: NA
d_gene: TRBD2
v_gene: TRBV4-2
CDR3nt: TGTGCCAGCAGCCAAGAGGGGACTAGCGGTCCAAGGGAGCAGTTCTTC
CDR3aa: CASSQEGTSGPREQFF

j_gene: TRBJ2-1
abundance: once
d_gene: NA
v_gene: TRBV10-3
CDR3nt: TGTGCCATTCGAGCTTTAGCGGCAACCAATGAGCAGTTCTTC
CDR3aa: CAIRALAATNEQFF

j_gene: TRBJ2-7
abundance: NA
d_gene: TRBD1
v_gene: TRBV15
CDR3nt: TGTGCCACCAGCTGGACAGGGGCAGGCGAGCAGTACTTC
CDR3aa: CATSWTGAGEQYF

j_gene: TRBJ2-3
abundance: NA
d_gene: TRBD2
v_gene: TRBV4-2
CDR3nt: TGTGCCAGCAGCCAAGGTTCAGCGGGGGGCCCCACAGATACGCAGTATTTT
CDR3aa: CASSQGSAGGPTDTQYF

j_gene: TRBJ1-1
abundance: NA
d_gene: TRBD1
v_gene: TRBV6-1
CDR3nt: TGTGCCAGCAGTCGACAGGGTGTTGAAGCTTTCTTT
CDR3aa: CASSRQGVEAFF

j_gene: TRBJ1-3
abundance: NA
d_gene: NA
v_gene: TRBV2
CDR3nt: TGTGCCAGCAGTATATCTGGAAACACCATATATTTT
CDR3aa: CASSISGNTIYF

j_gene: TRBJ2-3
abundance: NA
d_gene: TRBD1
v_gene: TRBV27
CDR3nt: TGTGCCAGCAGTTTGTCGGGACAGGGGCACACAGATACGCAGTATTTT
CDR3aa: CASSLSGQGHTDTQYF

j_gene: TRBJ2-7
abundance: NA
d_gene: NA
v_gene: TRBV5-1
CDR3nt: TGCGCCAGCAGTGTCCAGGGAGGCAGCTACGAGCAGTACTTC
CDR3aa: CASSVQGGSYEQYF

j_gene: TRBJ2-3
abundance: NA
d_gene: TRBD2
v_gene: TRBV9
CDR3nt: TGTGCCAGCAGCGTAGCTCCTAGCGGGGTCAGGGCAGATACGCAGTATTTT
CDR3aa: CASSVAPSGVRADTQYF

j_gene: TRBJ1-1
abundance: NA
d_gene: NA
v_gene: TRBV18
CDR3nt: TGTGCCAGCTCACGACTGGACAGCTCTGATGGTAGAGAAGCTTTCTTT
CDR3aa: CASSRLDSSDGREAFF

j_gene: TRBJ2-3
abundance: NA
d_gene: TRBD1
v_gene: TRBV13
CDR3nt: TGTGCCAGCAGCTTATTCAGCAGGGGGCTCGGAGATACGCAGTATTTT
CDR3aa: CASSLFSRGLGDTQYF

j_gene: TRBJ2-7
abundance: NA
d_gene: TRBD2
v_gene: TRBV27
CDR3nt: TGTGCCAGCAAACGGACTAGCGGGGGGTACGAGCAGTACTTC
CDR3aa: CASKRTSGGYEQYF

j_gene: TRBJ2-3
abundance: NA
d_gene: NA
v_gene: TRBV30
CDR3nt: TGTGCCTGGACCGGCGGACCAGAGGGCCCAGATACGCAGTATTTT
CDR3aa: CAWTGGPEGPDTQYF

j_gene: TRBJ1-2
abundance: NA
d_gene: TRBD1
v_gene: TRBV5-6
CDR3nt: TGTGCCAGCAGCTTGGACAGGGGTCTTGCCTACACCTTC
CDR3aa: CASSLDRGLAYTF

j_gene: TRBJ2-2
abundance: NA
d_gene: NA
v_gene: TRBV7-9
CDR3nt: TGTGCCACCGAACCCAACCAGTCCGGGGAGCTGTTTTTT
CDR3aa: CATEPNQSGELFF

j_gene: TRBJ1-5
abundance: NA
d_gene: NA
v_gene: TRBV6-6
CDR3nt: TGTGCCAGCAGGAAAGGCTCAGGGATCAATCAGCCCCAGCATTTT
CDR3aa: CASRKGSGINQPQHF

j_gene: TRBJ2-5
abundance: once
d_gene: NA
v_gene: TRBV4-2
CDR3nt: TGTGCCAGCAGCCAAGAGGGGGGAGAGACCCAGTACTTC
CDR3aa: CASSQEGGETQYF

j_gene: TRBJ2-7
abundance: NA
d_gene: NA
v_gene: TRBV19
CDR3nt: TGTGCCAGTAGTATAGCCACAGGGTGGACCTACGAGCAGTACTTC
CDR3aa: CASSIATGWTYEQYF